Each of the 5 T cell receptor beta chains below was sequenced from the same sample in a study of OX40 agonist ivuxolimab in advanced cancers. Produced via immunoSEQ multiplex PCR; TCRdb's table is partial and in-frame only. The table shows under 85,000 clones, with around 90% occurring only once. Sequenced here: CD4+ or CD8+ T cells sorted from blood, sampled in a trial of the OX40 agonist ivuxolimab. The receptors here all came from an adult with an advanced solid tumor such as melanoma, head and neck, liver or kidney cancer.

The gene calls are TRBV7-2 and TRBJ2-2; D unclear. This CDR3 contains 12 residues. Trimming cost V 3 bases and J 5 bases, with 4 bases left between them. Germline CDR1 and CDR2: SGHTA and FQGNSA. As DNA, the CDR3 is TGTGCCAGCAGCTTCTTTACCGGGGAGCTGTTTTTT. It yields the protein CASSFFTGELFF. The full variable domain, with the rest looked up from reference TRBV7-2 and TRBJ2-2, is GAGVSQSPSNKVTEKGKDVELRCDPISGHTALYWYRQSLGQGLEFLIYFQGNSAPDKSGLPSDRFSAERTGGSVSTLTIQRTQQEDSAVYLCASSFFTGELFFGEGSRLTVL.

The rearrangement joins TRBV7-2 to TRBJ2-4; D might be TRBD1 (5 bases). This CDR3 spans 14 amino acids. Germline loops: CDR1 SGHTA, CDR2 FQGNSA. Trimming removed 4 bases at V and 4 bases at J, with 11 bases between. This CDR3 is CASSSTGRKNIQYF. CDR3 nucleotide sequence: TGTGCCAGCAGCTCCACAGGACGAAAAAACATTCAGTACTTC.

The J gene is TRBJ2-7, the V gene TRBV15; D remains unclear. From germline, CDR1 is LNHNV and CDR2 YYDKDF (reference sequence). This CDR3 is built from 16 residues. Between the trimmed V and J ends, which lost 3 bases and 2 bases, there was a span of 17 bases. The CDR3 protein is CATSSLPGRSPYEQYF. DNA of the CDR3: TGTGCCACCAGCAGTCTTCCGGGCCGCAGCCCCTACGAGCAGTACTTC.

DNA for the CDR3: TGTGCCAGCCGGACTCCTGGGCTCCTGAACATTCAGTACTTC. Protein sequence: CASRTPGLLNIQYF. The V and J genes are TRBV6-5 and TRBJ2-4; TRBD2 is a possible D gene (5 bases). Trimming pared 8 bases from V and 7 bases from J, leaving 18 bases between. The CDR3 loop spans 14 amino acids. Germline assignment: CDR1 MNHEY and CDR2 SVGAGI.

The chain recombines TRBV15 with TRBJ1-4; D not certain. With 2 bases removed from V and 3 bases from J, the gap between germline ends came to 7 bases. This CDR3 has 14 amino acids. Germline loops: CDR1 LNHNV, CDR2 YYDKDF (reference sequence). The CDR3 DNA reads as TGTGCCACCAGCAGAAGTGGTGCTAATGAAAAACTGTTTTTT. It yields the protein CATSRSGANEKLFF.